This is a list of T cell receptor beta chains from one sample in a study of identical twins. TCRdb processed the 5' RACE reads anew with MiXCR; each CDR3 protein has one entry. Seen here are fewer than 500,000 distinct CDR3 sequences, roughly a quarter observed once, and the top ten hold roughly 2.8%. The same data also contributed to another study, on T cells expressing NK-cell markers.

Sequenced: CD4+ T cells sorted from blood. These receptors all come from a woman aged 18-30 years in good health. Each CDR3 is given with its conserved first and last residue. D genes are given only for firm matches. Clone size is given for some rows only: seen once, a few or many times, or a class if the clone is expanded.

d_call	v_call	j_call	clone_size	cdr3_nt	cdr3_aa
NA	TRBV6-2/TRBV6-3	TRBJ1-1	few	TGTGCCAGCAGGGCGCCGACTGAAGCTTTCTTT	CASRAPTEAFF
NA	TRBV9	TRBJ2-7	NA	TGTGCCAGCAGCGTAATAGAAAGTACGGGAGAGCAGTACTTC	CASSVIESTGEQYF
NA	TRBV7-9	TRBJ1-2	few	TGTGCCAGCAGCTTACAGGGATACAGACATGGCTACACCTTC	CASSLQGYRHGYTF
NA	TRBV18	TRBJ2-7	NA	TGTGCCAGCTCACCGCCATCTATCCCCTACGAGCAGTACTTC	CASSPPSIPYEQYF
TRBD2	TRBV11-2	TRBJ2-3	few	TGTGCCAGCAGCTCCGGGACTAGGGCAGATACGCAGTATTTT	CASSSGTRADTQYF
TRBD2	TRBV6-2/TRBV6-3	TRBJ2-5	NA	TGTGCCAGCAGTTCCCCGACTAGCGGGAGAAAGGAGACCCAGTACTTC	CASSSPTSGRKETQYF
NA	TRBV6-1	TRBJ2-3	few	TGTGCCAGCAGTGAAGCGCCCCGGGATACGCAGTATTTT	CASSEAPRDTQYF
NA	TRBV18	TRBJ1-1	NA	TGTGCCAGCTCACCACGCCAGGGCGCGAGCACTGAAGCTTTCTTT	CASSPRQGASTEAFF
NA	TRBV5-6	TRBJ2-4	few	TGTGCCAGCAGTCCGGACCAGGGGAGGGCCAAAAACATTCAGTACTTC	CASSPDQGRAKNIQYF
NA	TRBV3-1	TRBJ2-7	NA	TGTGCCAGCAGCCAGAGTGGTTGGGAGCAGTACTTC	CASSQSGWEQYF
NA	TRBV20-1	TRBJ2-2	few	TGCAGTGCTAGAGATTGGGGGAGGAACACCGGGGAGCTGTTTTTT	CSARDWGRNTGELFF
TRBD2	TRBV20-1	TRBJ2-1	NA	TGCAGTGCTGTCACCGGGACTAGCGTCGAGCAGTTCTTC	CSAVTGTSVEQFF
NA	TRBV9	TRBJ2-6	NA	TGTGCCAGCAGCGTACATGGGGCTCATTCTGGGGCCAACGTCCTGACTTTC	CASSVHGAHSGANVLTF
NA	TRBV25-1	TRBJ2-3	few	TGTGCCAGCAGTGAATTAGGGAGGAGCTCTAGCACAGATACGCAGTATTTT	CASSELGRSSSTDTQYF
NA	TRBV7-9	TRBJ2-1	NA	TGTGCCAGCAGCCCAGGGGTTTTCTACAATGAGCAGTTCTTC	CASSPGVFYNEQFF
TRBD2	TRBV20-1	TRBJ2-1	NA	TGCAGTGCGCATCTAGCGGGAGTAAATGAGCAGTTCTTC	CSAHLAGVNEQFF
NA	TRBV7-2	TRBJ2-7	few	TGTGCCAGCAGCTTAAGGTCGGAGCAGTACTTC	CASSLRSEQYF
NA	TRBV29-1	TRBJ2-7	NA	TGCAGCGTTGTAGGGCCCCCGAGCTCCTACGAGCAGTACTTC	CSVVGPPSSYEQYF
TRBD1	TRBV12-3/TRBV12-4	TRBJ2-7	many	TGTGCCAGCAGTCCGGGACAGGGGGATGTAAACGAGCAGTACTTC	CASSPGQGDVNEQYF
NA	TRBV5-6	TRBJ2-6	few	TGTGCCAGCAGCTTTAGCCCTGGGGCCAACGTCCTGACTTTC	CASSFSPGANVLTF
NA	TRBV12-3/TRBV12-4	TRBJ2-5	few	TGTGCCAGCAGTCTGCCCGGGTCAGGAGAGACCCAGTACTTC	CASSLPGSGETQYF
NA	TRBV20-1	TRBJ1-5	NA	TGCAGTGCTCGATCCGACAGACAAAATCAGCCCCAGCATTTT	CSARSDRQNQPQHF
TRBD1	TRBV10-3	TRBJ1-6	NA	TGTGCCATCAGTGTGGGGACAGGTGAAGCACCCCTCCACTTT	CAISVGTGEAPLHF
NA	TRBV2	TRBJ1-2	few	TGTGCCAGCACCGCCCTTTGGGGCTACACCTTC	CASTALWGYTF
NA	TRBV12-3/TRBV12-4	TRBJ2-3	few	TGTGCCATCAGGGAGGCAAAGAGTGCAGATACGCAGTATTTT	CAIREAKSADTQYF
NA	TRBV10-2	TRBJ2-5	few	TGCGCCAGCAGGGACCGGATTCGAGAGACCCAGTACTTC	CASRDRIRETQYF
TRBD1	TRBV6-4	TRBJ2-3	NA	TGTGCCAGCAGTCCGACAGGGAGAGGTCCGGATACGCAGTATTTT	CASSPTGRGPDTQYF
TRBD1	TRBV10-3	TRBJ1-2	NA	TGTGCCATCAGTGGGAACAGGGGCTATGGCTACACCTTC	CAISGNRGYGYTF
TRBD2	TRBV20-1	TRBJ2-7	NA	TGCAGTGCCAGCGGGGGGAACGCCTACGAGCAGTACTTC	CSASGGNAYEQYF
NA	TRBV20-1	TRBJ2-2	NA	TGCAGTGCTAGAGATGAGGGATTGGGCACCGGGGAGCTGTTTTTT	CSARDEGLGTGELFF
NA	TRBV11-3	TRBJ1-1	NA	TGTGCCAGCAGCCCATCCTCGGGCAGGGTCACTGAAGCTTTCTTT	CASSPSSGRVTEAFF
NA	TRBV6-1	TRBJ2-1	few	TGTGCCAGCAGGGGATACTCAGGGGTGGATGAGCAGTTCTTC	CASRGYSGVDEQFF
NA	TRBV12-3/TRBV12-4	TRBJ1-1	many	TGTGCCAGCAGTTTAGCAGTGACGAACACTGAAGCTTTCTTT	CASSLAVTNTEAFF
NA	TRBV15	TRBJ1-5	NA	TGTGCCCGTACTCAGACGGCGGGGGGTAAAAATCAGCCCCAGCATTTT	CARTQTAGGKNQPQHF
NA	TRBV15	TRBJ1-3	many	TGTGCCACCACGAGTGGGGTTGGAAACACCATATATTTT	CATTSGVGNTIYF
NA	TRBV10-3	TRBJ1-2	NA	TGTGCCATCAGTGACTCGAGATTCCTTTTC	CAISDSRFLF
TRBD1	TRBV7-2	TRBJ1-1	many	TGTGCCAGCAGTTTAGCGACAGGGGGCACTGAAGCTTTCTTT	CASSLATGGTEAFF
TRBD1	TRBV4-1	TRBJ1-5	few	TGCGCCAGCAGCCACGGGACAGCTGATAGCAATCAGCCCCAGCATTTT	CASSHGTADSNQPQHF
NA	TRBV7-9	TRBJ2-3	NA	TGTGCCAGCAGCTTAGTTTATCAGCGCCGCACAGATACGCAGTATTTT	CASSLVYQRRTDTQYF
NA	TRBV15	TRBJ1-2	NA	TGTGCCACCAGGACAGCAGCTAACTATGGCTACACCTTC	CATRTAANYGYTF
NA	TRBV15	TRBJ1-2	NA	TGTGCCACCAGCAGAGATGGAGTATCAGGGCCGAGAACTAATGGCTACACCTTC	CATSRDGVSGPRTNGYTF
TRBD1	TRBV6-1	TRBJ2-7	few	TGTGCCAGCAGTCGCCTGGGACAGGGGAGATACGAGCAGTACTTC	CASSRLGQGRYEQYF
TRBD2	TRBV5-1	TRBJ2-2	NA	TGCGCCAGCAGCCGGGGGGACTTGAACACCGGGGAGCTGTTTTTT	CASSRGDLNTGELFF
TRBD2	TRBV20-1	TRBJ2-3	NA	TGCAGTGCTCTAACCCGAAGCGGGAGGGCCACAGATACGCAGTATTTT	CSALTRSGRATDTQYF
NA	TRBV7-9	TRBJ2-1	NA	TGTGCCAGCAGCTTAGACCCAGGGCGGGCGTTCTTC	CASSLDPGRAFF
TRBD2	TRBV28	TRBJ2-7	few	TGTGCCAGCACCCTGCGGGGGGCGGCCTTTTACGAGCAGTACTTC	CASTLRGAAFYEQYF
NA	TRBV9	TRBJ2-7	NA	TGTGCCAGCAGCGAGGCAGTAGGCTCGGGATGGATCCACGAGCAGTACTTC	CASSEAVGSGWIHEQYF
NA	TRBV11-2	TRBJ2-1	NA	TGTGCCAGCAGCTTTTTGATCGATGAGCAGTTCTTC	CASSFLIDEQFF
NA	TRBV6-5	TRBJ1-1	NA	TGTGCCACCTTCGGACGGTACACTGAAGCTTTCTTT	CATFGRYTEAFF
NA	TRBV7-3	TRBJ2-2	few	TGTGCCAGCAGCTCCGCCGCGAACACCGGGGAGCTGTTTTTT	CASSSAANTGELFF